Presented here are 21 T cell receptor beta chains from one specimen sequenced in a study of shared clonotypes between healthy human individuals. TCRdb's copy holds only in-frame clones and misses some; the assay was immunoSEQ multiplex PCR. The sample contains about 1.1 million clones, approximately 80% of which appear only once. The sample was memory CD4+ T cells from PBMCs. The subset is: CD45RA-negative fraction. These receptors all come from a man younger than 30 in good health. Some clones in this sample may be carry-over from other donors' samples.

V and J are TRBV18 and TRBJ2-1; D ambiguous. The CDR3 loop spans 15 amino acids. The germline V gene has CDR1 KGHSH and CDR2 LQKENI. V was cut by 1 base and J by 0 bases, with 7 bases left in between. This CDR3 reads CASSPQTGSYNEQFF. The CDR3 coding sequence is TGTGCCAGCTCACCACAGACTGGCTCCTACAATGAGCAGTTCTTC.

Remarks on this clone: This may be a read error, as it is one base from a much larger clone. This sample also contains other DNA sequences that code for the same CDR3. Here the CDR3 DNA reads TGTGCCAGCAGCTTGACTAGCGGGAGCACAGATACGCAGTATTTT. It codes for CASSLTSGSTDTQYF. This chain links TRBV7-3 with TRBJ2-3; 10 bases fit TRBD2. There are 15 residues in the CDR3. CDR1 and CDR2 (germline): SGHTA, FQGTGA. J was trimmed by 0 bases and V by 3 bases; bases with no gene match: 0.

The chain uses TRBV10-3 and TRBJ2-5; D is perhaps TRBD1 (6 bases). CDR3 length equals 13 residues. Germline CDR1 reads ENHRY; CDR2 reads SYGVKD. V was clipped by 2 bases and J by 7 bases, with 11 bases between them. CDR3 sequence reads: CAISELAGATQYF. The DNA for the CDR3 is TGTGCCATCAGTGAGCTGGCAGGGGCGACCCAGTACTTC.

As to this clone: Other nucleotide sequences from this sample produce the same CDR3. The V gene is TRBV5-8, the J gene TRBJ2-5; a weak D match, TRBD1 (6 bases). The CDR3 length is 16 residues. Germline CDR1 SGHTS, CDR2 YDEGEE. Trimming left V 2 bases short and J 1 base short, with 15 bases between. CDR3 in amino acids: CASSLRGTTSQETQYF. The CDR3 coding sequence is TGTGCCAGCAGCTTAAGAGGGACAACTTCCCAAGAGACCCAGTACTTC.

CDR3 bases: TGTGCTGCTCTAGGACACCTCAACACTGAAGCTTTCTTT. Translated, it gives CAALGHLNTEAFF. This sequence joins TRBV6-5 and TRBJ1-1; possible D gene TRBD1, 5 bases. Germline V gives CDR1 MNHEY, CDR2 SVGAGI. The CDR3 loop spans 13 amino acids.

Notes on this clone: Different DNA sequences within this sample yield the same CDR3. This chain links TRBV9 with TRBJ1-3, with D hard to call. The V gene's germline CDR1 is SGDLS and CDR2 YYNGEE. Trimming pared 2 bases from V and 0 bases from J, leaving 6 bases between. This CDR3 is built from 14 residues. The CDR3 sequence is CASSVESSGNTIYF. The CDR3 DNA reads TGTGCCAGCAGCGTCGAAAGCTCTGGAAACACCATATATTTT.

The rearrangement uses TRBV2 and TRBJ2-5; D call uncertain. The length of the CDR3 is 14 residues. With 5 bases removed from V and 1 base from J, the gap between germline ends came to 11 bases. Germline V lookup: CDR1 SNHLY, CDR2 FYNNEI. CDR3 nucleotide sequence: TGTGCCAGCAGTCCAAATGGCGTCCAAGAGACCCAGTACTTC. It codes for CASSPNGVQETQYF.

The V gene is TRBV9, the J gene TRBJ2-3, with D possibly being TRBD2 (5 bases). The V gene's germline CDR1 is SGDLS and CDR2 YYNGEE. Between the trimmed V and J ends, which lost 1 base and 3 bases, there was a span of 12 bases. This CDR3 has 15 residues. The CDR3 DNA reads as TGTGCCAGCAGCGTAAATCCGGGGTCAACAGATACGCAGTATTTT. Encoded protein: CASSVNPGSTDTQYF.

The rearrangement links TRBV6-6 to TRBJ1-1; tentatively, D is TRBD1 (5 bases). V dropped 0 bases and J dropped 3 bases, with 11 bases sitting between them. The germline V gene encodes CDR1 MNHNY and CDR2 SVGAGI (reference sequence). CDR3 length: 15 residues. CDR3 DNA sequence: TGTGCCAGCAGTTACTCCCGGCAGGGTGACACTGAAGCTTTCTTT. This codes for CASSYSRQGDTEAFF.

The chain uses TRBV6-5 and TRBJ2-1; D is ambiguous. Trimming left V 4 bases short and J 5 bases short, with 12 bases between. Germline loops: CDR1 MNHEY, CDR2 SVGAGI. The CDR3 runs 14 residues. Here the CDR3 reads CASSFDGRHNEQFF. DNA of the CDR3: TGTGCCAGCAGTTTCGACGGACGGCACAATGAGCAGTTCTTC.

The rearrangement joins TRBV7-3 to TRBJ2-1; TRBD2 matches at 11 bases. The length of the CDR3 is 16 residues. J gave up 2 bases and V 6 bases, and 6 bases lay outside the gene matches. CDR1 SGHTA and CDR2 FQGTGA come from the germline V gene. The DNA for the CDR3 is TGTGCCAGCAGTCACCCGGGACTAGCGGCCTACAATGAGCAGTTCTTC. The encoded protein is CASSHPGLAAYNEQFF.

This chain joins TRBV4-1 and TRBJ2-1; 7 nucleotides line up with TRBD2. The V segment lost 0 bases and the J segment 14 bases; nucleotides outside the gene matches: 13. The CDR3 totals 15 residues. The germline V gene encodes CDR1 MGHRA and CDR2 YSYEKL. This CDR3 reads CASSQDPPLAGVEFF. The CDR3 DNA follows: TGCGCCAGCAGCCAAGATCCTCCCCTCGCGGGAGTGGAGTTCTTC.

As DNA, the CDR3 is TGTGCCAGCAGTTATGGGACACCTACCCTCTCCTACGAGCAGTACTTC. Translated: CASSYGTPTLSYEQYF. This chain connects TRBV28 to TRBJ2-7; D may be TRBD1 (6 bases). CDR1 and CDR2 (germline): MDHEN, SYDVKM. This CDR3 has 16 residues. The V end was cut by 4 bases, the J end by 0 bases, with 16 bases between.

The chain combines TRBV6-1 with TRBJ1-5; the match to TRBD1 covers 9 bases. CDR1 MNHNS and CDR2 SASEGT come from the germline V gene. Losses at the gene ends were 7 bases for V and 2 bases for J; bases not matched to a gene: 6. The CDR3 consists of 15 residues. CDR3: CASMRWDRGNQPQHF. The CDR3 coding sequence is TGTGCCAGCATGAGGTGGGACAGGGGCAATCAGCCCCAGCATTTT.

The rearrangement links TRBV7-3 to TRBJ2-2; 7 bases are shared with TRBD2. The CDR3 is made up of 13 amino acids. Unmatched junction bases numbered 4, after V lost 5 bases and J lost 7 bases. Per germline, CDR1 SGHTA and CDR2 FQGTGA. CDR3 region: CASSPTGGGELFF. CDR3 in DNA: TGTGCCAGCAGCCCCACGGGGGGCGGGGAGCTGTTTTTT. The full variable domain, rest sourced from reference TRBV7-3 and TRBJ2-2, is GAGVSQTPSNKVTEKGKYVELRCDPISGHTALYWYRQSLGQGPEFLIYFQGTGAADDSGLPNDRFFAVRPEGSVSTLKIQRTERGDSAVYLCASSPTGGGELFFGEGSRLTVL.

The chain joins TRBV6-1 to TRBJ2-7; tentative D call: TRBD1 (5 bases). The CDR3 spans 14 residues. Trimming took 9 bases from V and 3 from J, leaving 18 bases between them. CDR1 is MNHNS and CDR2 is SASEGT in the germline V gene. The DNA for the CDR3 is TGTGCCAGTAGATCGGGTGGGGCCGGCTACGAGCAGTACTTC. This translates into CASRSGGAGYEQYF.

The chain carries TRBV5-4 and TRBJ2-5, with TRBD2 matching over 11 bases. The V segment lost 4 bases and the J segment 5 bases; nucleotides outside the gene matches: 7. CDR3 length: 15 amino acids. In germline, CDR1 is SGHNT, CDR2 YYREEE (reference sequence). CDR3 in DNA: TGTGCCAGCAGCCCCACTAGCGGGAGAGGGGAGACCCAGTACTTC. This sequence encodes CASSPTSGRGETQYF.

In this sample, this clone turned up a few times. The rearrangement links TRBV21-1 to TRBJ2-3. TRBV21-1 has pseudogene status. The CDR3 sequence is 15 residues long. The CDR3 sequence: CASSKDSWGTDTQYF. CDR3 nucleotide sequence: TGTGCCAGCAGCAAAGATTCGTGGGGCACAGATACGCAGTATTTT.

The CDR3 region is CASSLARVRITDTQYF. The CDR3 DNA follows: TGTGCCAGCAGCTTGGCTCGGGTCCGAATCACAGATACGCAGTATTTT. The rearrangement links TRBV5-4 to TRBJ2-3; D call uncertain. Per the germline V gene, CDR1 is SGHNT and CDR2 is YYREEE (reference sequence). Deletions cut 0 bases from V and 2 bases from J, with 13 bases between. This CDR3 spans 16 amino acids.

The chain links TRBV5-1 to TRBJ2-6; D remains ambiguous. The CDR3 sequence is 16 residues long. Trimming shortened V by 0 bases and J by 0 bases, and 7 bases separated the two germline ends. Germline loops: CDR1 SGHRS, CDR2 YFSETQ. Here the CDR3 reads CASSLGRTSGANVLTF. CDR3 DNA sequence: TGCGCCAGCAGCTTGGGGCGGACCTCTGGGGCCAACGTCCTGACTTTC.

This clone came up a few times. The J gene is TRBJ2-5, the V gene TRBV19; possibly TRBD2 for D (5 bases). V was cut by 6 bases and J by 5 bases, with 13 bases left in between. The CDR3 sequence is 13 residues long. Germline V CDR1 and CDR2: LNHDA, SQIVND (reference sequence). CDR3: CASSLSPGETQYF. CDR3 nucleotides: TGTGCCAGTAGCCTTTCCCCGGGGGAGACCCAGTACTTC.